Following are 20 T cell receptor beta chains from one sample sequenced in a study of blood T cell repertoires in COVID-19 (TCRdb year 2020). Library construction relied on the immunoSEQ multiplex PCR assay. TCRdb stores this immuneACCESS table with in-frame sequences only. Part of the clones is absent; in the studies checked, under half of the shortfall reflects unresolved V genes, and no reason is known for the rest. This sample has 300,000 to 450,000 clones in its table, and about 90% of those were observed once. The ten largest make up 3% of the sample. The sequenced sample consisted of peripheral blood. The receptors here all came from a woman aged 30 to 39 with COVID-19, enrolled during active disease.

The chain has TRBV19 and TRBJ2-5; perhaps TRBD1 as D (5 bases). Germline V lookup: CDR1 LNHDA, CDR2 SQIVND (reference sequence). The germline V and J ends were trimmed by 9 bases and 2 bases, with 13 bases remaining between them. The CDR3 spans 13 residues. In DNA, the CDR3 is TGTGCCAGCTCTCAGGGTGATCAAGAGACCCAGTACTTC. Its translation: CASSQGDQETQYF.

This rearrangement joins TRBV5-4 to TRBJ2-1, with D possibly being TRBD1 (5 bases). The CDR3 sequence is 14 residues long. The ends were cut back, 0 bases at V and 4 bases at J, with 8 bases in the middle. Per germline, CDR1 SGHNT and CDR2 YYREEE (reference sequence). The CDR3 DNA reads TGTGCCAGCAGCTTGGAGACAGAATACAATGAGCAGTTCTTC. Its translation: CASSLETEYNEQFF.

This rearrangement joins TRBV29-1 to TRBJ1-1; TRBD1 is a possible D gene (5 bases). From germline, CDR1 is SQVTM and CDR2 ANQGSEA. The V end lost 8 bases, the J end lost 5 bases, and 18 bases lay between the germline ends. The CDR3 totals 13 residues. CDR3 residues: CSFLTGGGTEAFF. The CDR3 region has the DNA TGCAGCTTCCTTACGGGGGGGGGAACTGAAGCTTTCTTT.

The chain has TRBV7-9 and TRBJ2-4; the D gene is possibly TRBD1 (6 bases). V shed 4 bases and J shed 0 bases, with 13 bases lying between them. Germline V gene sequence: CDR1 SEHNR, CDR2 FQNEAQ (reference sequence). The CDR3 runs 16 residues. In DNA form, the CDR3 reads TGTGCCAGCAGCTCGAAGGGGGTCCTAGCCAAAAACATTCAGTACTTC. It codes for CASSSKGVLAKNIQYF.

The gene calls are TRBV19 and TRBJ1-2, with 7 bases lining up with TRBD1. This CDR3 has 12 residues. Trimming took 5 bases from V and 5 from J; bases not matched to a gene: 2. The germline CDR1 and CDR2 sequences are LNHDA and SQIVND (reference sequence). The CDR3 here is CASSRGQYGYTF. The CDR3 DNA reads TGTGCCAGTAGTCGGGGACAGTATGGCTACACCTTC.

The rearrangement links TRBV5-4 to TRBJ1-2, with D unresolved. V was cut by 4 bases and J by 6 bases, with 19 bases left in between. The CDR3 loop spans 15 amino acids. CDR1 is SGHNT, CDR2 YYREEE, per germline (reference sequence). CDR3 sequence: CASSRTARQEDGYTF. The CDR3 DNA is TGTGCCAGCAGCCGGACCGCCCGGCAGGAGGATGGCTACACCTTC. Drawing the rest from reference TRBV5-4 and TRBJ1-2, the complete variable domain is ETGVTQSPTHLIKTRGQQVTLRCSSQSGHNTVSWYQQALGQGPQFIFQYYREEENGRGNFPPRFSGLQFPNYSSELNVNALELDDSALYLCASSRTARQEDGYTFGSGTRLTVV.

This rearrangement joins TRBV7-9 to TRBJ2-5; 12 nucleotides line up with TRBD2. Germline CDR1 SEHNR, CDR2 FQNEAQ (reference sequence). The CDR3 has 16 residues. V lost 6 bases, J lost 1 base, and 6 bases stayed unmatched. The CDR3 sequence is CASRTSGGPSQETQYF. In DNA, the CDR3 is TGTGCCAGCAGGACTAGCGGGGGACCTTCCCAAGAGACCCAGTACTTC.

The chain links TRBV4-1 to TRBJ2-1, with 13 bases fitting TRBD2. V was pared by 1 base and J by 0 bases, with 6 bases of the junction left unmatched. This CDR3 is built from 19 residues. CDR1 and CDR2 from the germline V gene are MGHRA and YSYEKL. CDR3 residues: CASSQGGLAGDHSYNEQFF. CDR3 nucleotides: TGCGCCAGCAGCCAAGGAGGACTAGCGGGGGACCACTCCTACAATGAGCAGTTCTTC.

CDR3: CASSIWRVLAQPQHF. CDR3 sequence (DNA): TGTGCCAGTAGTATCTGGAGGGTATTGGCTCAGCCCCAGCATTTT. This chain uses TRBV19 with TRBJ1-5; the D is unclear. Trimming left V 3 bases short and J 6 bases short, with 15 bases between. Per germline, CDR1 LNHDA and CDR2 SQIVND (reference sequence). The CDR3 runs 15 residues.

CDR3 region: CASSRTRKYF. The CDR3 DNA sequence: TGTGCCAGCAGCCGGACTCGCAAGTATTTT. V is TRBV21-1 and J is TRBJ2-3; the DNA was not used to check the table's D call, TRBD2. TRBV21-1 is designated a pseudogene. CDR3 length equals 10 residues.

The rearrangement joins TRBV7-9 to TRBJ2-3, with D possibly being TRBD2 (5 bases). This CDR3 has 14 amino acids. Trimming took off 6 bases at V and 1 base at J, with 11 bases between the two ends. Germline lookup yields CDR1 SEHNR and CDR2 FQNEAQ (reference sequence). CDR3 bases: TGTGCCAGCAGGCGGGCAGATGGCACAGATACGCAGTATTTT. The encoded protein is CASRRADGTDTQYF.

The gene calls are TRBV9 and TRBJ1-2; TRBD1 matches at 7 bases. Germline assignment: CDR1 SGDLS and CDR2 YYNGEE. The length of the CDR3 is 14 residues. V lost 3 bases, J lost 3 bases, and 5 bases stayed unmatched. As DNA, the CDR3 is TGTGCCAGCAGCGGACAGGGACCTCACTATGGCTACACCTTC. Its translation is CASSGQGPHYGYTF.

This chain links TRBV9 with TRBJ2-3, with 12 bases matching TRBD2. Germline trimming cut 3 bases from V and 5 bases from J; bases unmatched to any gene: 4. This CDR3 contains 15 residues. Germline V lookup: CDR1 SGDLS, CDR2 YYNGEE. CDR3 sequence reads: CASSASGRAGDTQYF. In nucleotides, the CDR3 is TGTGCCAGCAGCGCTAGCGGGAGGGCCGGAGATACGCAGTATTTT.

The chain carries TRBV6-5 and TRBJ1-1; 9 positions agree with TRBD1. CDR1 is MNHEY, CDR2 SVGAGI, per germline. Trimming took 2 bases from V and 6 from J; bases not matched to a gene: 7. CDR3 length: 15 residues. The CDR3 here is CASSYVTGGGSEAFF. The CDR3 region has the DNA TGTGCCAGCAGTTACGTTACAGGGGGCGGATCTGAAGCTTTCTTT.

The chain links TRBV10-1 to TRBJ1-1; D perhaps matches TRBD1 (5 bases). Germline V gene data show CDR1 as WNHNN and CDR2 as SYGVQD (reference sequence). V gave up 3 bases and J gave up 1 base, with 9 bases separating them. The CDR3 spans 14 residues. The CDR3 region is CASSDRTRNTEAFF. The CDR3 DNA sequence: TGCGCCAGCAGTGACAGGACACGGAACACTGAAGCTTTCTTT.

This clone was found a few times. The J gene is TRBJ2-2, the V gene TRBV27; D call uncertain. This CDR3 is 16 amino acids long. From germline, CDR1 is MNHEY and CDR2 SMNVEV (reference sequence). The V end was cut by 8 bases, the J end by 1 base, with 17 bases between. The CDR3 sequence: CASRPLGEGNTGELFF. The CDR3 nucleotides read TGTGCCAGCCGCCCCCTGGGCGAAGGGAACACCGGGGAGCTGTTTTTT.

This chain uses TRBV7-9 with TRBJ2-7; 8 bases are a match to TRBD1. CDR1 is SEHNR and CDR2 is FQNEAQ in the germline V gene (reference sequence). The CDR3 contains 16 residues. The V segment lost 3 bases and the J segment 6 bases; nucleotides outside the gene matches: 13. For the CDR3, the DNA is TGTGCCAGCAGCTTTCCATGGCAGGGGGCTCCCCTCGAGCAGTACTTC. Protein: CASSFPWQGAPLEQYF.

The chain employs TRBV6-2 or TRBV6-3 and TRBJ2-7; TRBD2 matches at 11 bases. CDR3 size: 15 residues. Losses at the gene ends were 5 bases for V and 2 bases for J; bases not matched to a gene: 5. The germline CDR1 and CDR2 sequences are MNHEY and SVGEGT. DNA of the CDR3: TGTGCCAGCAGTCCCCTAGCGGGAGGCCCCTACGAGCAGTACGTC. Protein sequence: CASSPLAGGPYEQYV.

This clone has a handful of counts. The chain joins TRBV3-1 (or the pseudogene TRBV3-2) to TRBJ2-3, with 14 bases fitting TRBD2. J was trimmed by 1 base and V by 4 bases; bases with no gene match: 1. Germline assignment: CDR1 LGHDT and CDR2 YNNKEL (reference sequence). The length of the CDR3 is 16 residues. CDR3 loop: CASSPGLAGGTDTQYF. In nucleotides, the CDR3 is TGTGCCAGCAGCCCGGGACTAGCGGGGGGCACAGATACGCAGTATTTT.

The chain couples TRBV7-6 to TRBJ2-2; 9 bases fit TRBD1. The germline gives CDR1 SGHVS, CDR2 FNYEAQ. The CDR3 covers 18 residues. J lost 1 base, V lost 2 bases, and 8 bases had no gene match. The CDR3 DNA reads as TGTGCCAGCAGCTTATTGTATCGACAGGGGGGGAACACCGGGGAGCTGTTTTTT. It encodes CASSLLYRQGGNTGELFF. The complete variable domain, with remaining parts taken from reference TRBV7-6 and TRBJ2-2, reads GAGVSQSPRYKVTKRGQDVALRCDPISGHVSLYWYRQALGQGPEFLTYFNYEAQQDKSGLPNDRFSAERPEGSISTLTIQRTEQRDSAMYRCASSLLYRQGGNTGELFFGEGSRLTVL.